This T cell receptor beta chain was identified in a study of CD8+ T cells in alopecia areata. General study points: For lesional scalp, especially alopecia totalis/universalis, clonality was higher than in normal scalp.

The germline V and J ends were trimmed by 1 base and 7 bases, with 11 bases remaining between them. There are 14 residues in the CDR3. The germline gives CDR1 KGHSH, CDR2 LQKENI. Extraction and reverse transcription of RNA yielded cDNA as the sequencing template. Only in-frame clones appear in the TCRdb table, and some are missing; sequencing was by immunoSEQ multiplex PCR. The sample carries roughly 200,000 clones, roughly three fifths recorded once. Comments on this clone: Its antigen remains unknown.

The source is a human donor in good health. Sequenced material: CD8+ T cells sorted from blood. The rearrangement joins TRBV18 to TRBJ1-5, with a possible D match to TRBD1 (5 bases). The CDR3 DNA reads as TGTGCCAGCTCACCACTAGGGGCCCCCCAGCCCCAGCATTTT. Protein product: CASSPLGAPQPQHF.